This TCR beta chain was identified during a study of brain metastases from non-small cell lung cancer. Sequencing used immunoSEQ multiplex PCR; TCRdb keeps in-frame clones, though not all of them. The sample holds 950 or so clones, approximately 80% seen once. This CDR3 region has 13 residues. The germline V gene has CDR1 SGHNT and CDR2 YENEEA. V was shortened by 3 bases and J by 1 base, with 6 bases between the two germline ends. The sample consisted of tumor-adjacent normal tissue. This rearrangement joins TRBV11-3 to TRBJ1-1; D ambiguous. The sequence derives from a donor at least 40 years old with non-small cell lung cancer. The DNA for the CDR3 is TGTGCCAGCAGCTTTAGCAGGAACACTGAAGCTTTCTTT. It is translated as CASSFSRNTEAFF.